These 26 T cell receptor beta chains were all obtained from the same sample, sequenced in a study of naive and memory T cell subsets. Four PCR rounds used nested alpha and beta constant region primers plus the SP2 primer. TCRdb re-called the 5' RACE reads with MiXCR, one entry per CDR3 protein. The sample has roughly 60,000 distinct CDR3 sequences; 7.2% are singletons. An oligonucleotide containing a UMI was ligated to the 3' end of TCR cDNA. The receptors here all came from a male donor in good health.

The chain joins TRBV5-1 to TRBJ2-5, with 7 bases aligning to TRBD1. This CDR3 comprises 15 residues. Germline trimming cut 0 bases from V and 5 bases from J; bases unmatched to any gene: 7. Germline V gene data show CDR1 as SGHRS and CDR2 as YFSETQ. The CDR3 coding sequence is TGCGCCAGCAGCTTGGAGACAGGGTCGGGTGAGACCCAGTACTTC. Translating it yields CASSLETGSGETQYF.

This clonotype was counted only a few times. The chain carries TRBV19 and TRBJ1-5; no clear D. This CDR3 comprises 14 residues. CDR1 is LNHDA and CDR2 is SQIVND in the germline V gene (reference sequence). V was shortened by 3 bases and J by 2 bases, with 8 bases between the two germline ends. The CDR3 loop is CASSITHRNQPQHF. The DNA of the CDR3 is TGTGCCAGTAGTATTACTCACCGCAATCAGCCCCAGCATTTT. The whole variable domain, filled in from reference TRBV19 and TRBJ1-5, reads DGGITQSPKYLFRKEGQNVTLSCEQNLNHDAMYWYRQDPGQGLRLIYYSQIVNDFQKGDIAEGYSVSREKKESFPLTVTSAQKNPTAFYLCASSITHRNQPQHFGDGTRLSIL.

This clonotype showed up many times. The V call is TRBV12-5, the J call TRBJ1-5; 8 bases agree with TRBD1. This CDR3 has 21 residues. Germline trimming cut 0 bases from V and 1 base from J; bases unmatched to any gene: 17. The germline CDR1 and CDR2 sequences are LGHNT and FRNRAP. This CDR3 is CASGLVPAAGGTDLSNQPQHF. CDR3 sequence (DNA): TGTGCTAGTGGTTTGGTACCAGCGGCAGGGGGCACGGATTTGAGCAATCAGCCCCAGCATTTT.

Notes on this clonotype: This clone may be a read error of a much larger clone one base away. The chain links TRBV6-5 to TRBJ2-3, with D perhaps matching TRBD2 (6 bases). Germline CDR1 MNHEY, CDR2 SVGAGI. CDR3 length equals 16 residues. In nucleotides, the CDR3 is TGTGCCAGCAGTTACTCGAGTCCTAGCTTAGCGGATACGCGGTATTTT. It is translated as CASSYSSPSLADTRYF.

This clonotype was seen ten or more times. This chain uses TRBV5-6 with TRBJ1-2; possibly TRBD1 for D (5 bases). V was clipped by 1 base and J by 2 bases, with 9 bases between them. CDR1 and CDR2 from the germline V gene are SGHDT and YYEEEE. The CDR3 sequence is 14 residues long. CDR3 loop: CASSLQGSNYGYTF. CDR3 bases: TGTGCCAGCAGCTTGCAGGGTTCGAACTATGGCTACACCTTC.

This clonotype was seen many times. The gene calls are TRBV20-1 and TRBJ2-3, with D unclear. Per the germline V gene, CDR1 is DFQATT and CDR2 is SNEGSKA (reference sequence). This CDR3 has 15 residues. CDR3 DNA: TGCAGCAGATCAAGGGCCCCCCCTGGCCCAGATACGCAGTATTTT. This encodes CSRSRAPPGPDTQYF.

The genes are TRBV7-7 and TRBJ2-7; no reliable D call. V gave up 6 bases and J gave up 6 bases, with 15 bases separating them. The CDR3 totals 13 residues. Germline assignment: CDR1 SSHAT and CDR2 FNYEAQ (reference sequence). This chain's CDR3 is CASSSRPSGEQYF. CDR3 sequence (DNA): TGTGCCAGCAGTTCCCGTCCTTCCGGCGAGCAGTACTTC.

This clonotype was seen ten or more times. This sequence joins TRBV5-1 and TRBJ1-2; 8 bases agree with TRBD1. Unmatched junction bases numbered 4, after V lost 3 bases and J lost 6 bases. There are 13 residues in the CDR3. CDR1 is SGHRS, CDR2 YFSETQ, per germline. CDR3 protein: CASSSMTGDGYTF. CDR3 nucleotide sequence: TGCGCCAGCAGCTCCATGACAGGGGATGGCTACACCTTC.

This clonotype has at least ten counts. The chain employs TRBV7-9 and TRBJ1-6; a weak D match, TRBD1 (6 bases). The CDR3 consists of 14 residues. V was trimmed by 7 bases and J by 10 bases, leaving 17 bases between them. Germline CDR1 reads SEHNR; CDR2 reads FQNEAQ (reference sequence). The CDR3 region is CASNAGEGDSPLHF. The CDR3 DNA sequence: TGTGCCAGCAACGCAGGCGAGGGGGACTCACCCCTCCACTTT. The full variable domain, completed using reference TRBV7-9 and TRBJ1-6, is DTGVSQNPRHKITKRGQNVTFRCDPISEHNRLYWYRQTLGQGPEFLTYFQNEAQLEKSRLLSDRFSAERPKGSFSTLEIQRTEQGDSAMYLCASNAGEGDSPLHFGNGTRLTVT.

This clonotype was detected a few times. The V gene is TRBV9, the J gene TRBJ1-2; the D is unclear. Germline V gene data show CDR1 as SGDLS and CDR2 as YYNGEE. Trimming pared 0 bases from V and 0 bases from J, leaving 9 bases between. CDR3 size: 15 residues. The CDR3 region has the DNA TGTGCCAGCAGCGTAGCTTTATCCCCTAACTATGGCTACACCTTC. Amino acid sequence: CASSVALSPNYGYTF.

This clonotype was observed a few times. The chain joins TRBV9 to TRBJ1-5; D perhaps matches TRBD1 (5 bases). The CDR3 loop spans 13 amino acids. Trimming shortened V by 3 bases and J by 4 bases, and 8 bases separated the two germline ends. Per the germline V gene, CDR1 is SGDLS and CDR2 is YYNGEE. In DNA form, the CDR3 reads TGTGCCAGCAGCGGGGGCGGGAATCAGCCCCAGCATTTT. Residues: CASSGGGNQPQHF.

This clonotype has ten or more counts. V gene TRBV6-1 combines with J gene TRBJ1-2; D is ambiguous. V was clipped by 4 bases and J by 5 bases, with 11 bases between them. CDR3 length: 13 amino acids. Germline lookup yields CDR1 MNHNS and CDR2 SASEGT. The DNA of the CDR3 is TGTGCCAGCAGTGTGGCGACGGAATATGGCTACACCTTC. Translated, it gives CASSVATEYGYTF.

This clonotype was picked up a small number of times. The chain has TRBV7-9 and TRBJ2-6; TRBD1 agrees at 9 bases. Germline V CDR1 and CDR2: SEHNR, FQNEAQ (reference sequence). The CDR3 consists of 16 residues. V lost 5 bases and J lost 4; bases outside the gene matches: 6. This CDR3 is CASSTGQGSGANVLTF. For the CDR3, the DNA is TGTGCCAGCAGCACTGGACAGGGGTCCGGGGCCAACGTCCTGACTTTC.

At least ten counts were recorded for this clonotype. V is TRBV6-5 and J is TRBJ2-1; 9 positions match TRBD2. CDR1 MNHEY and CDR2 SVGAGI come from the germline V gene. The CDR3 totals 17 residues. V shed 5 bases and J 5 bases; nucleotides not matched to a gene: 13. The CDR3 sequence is CASSTPRPAGGDNEQFF. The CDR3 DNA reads TGTGCCAGCAGTACCCCCCGCCCAGCGGGAGGTGACAATGAGCAGTTCTTC.

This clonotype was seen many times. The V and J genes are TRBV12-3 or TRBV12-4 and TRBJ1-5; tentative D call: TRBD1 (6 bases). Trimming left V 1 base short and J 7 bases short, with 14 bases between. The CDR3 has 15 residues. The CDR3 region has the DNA TGTGCCAGCAGTTTAGGGTGGGGGCAGGGGCAGCCCCAGCATTTT. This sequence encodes CASSLGWGQGQPQHF.

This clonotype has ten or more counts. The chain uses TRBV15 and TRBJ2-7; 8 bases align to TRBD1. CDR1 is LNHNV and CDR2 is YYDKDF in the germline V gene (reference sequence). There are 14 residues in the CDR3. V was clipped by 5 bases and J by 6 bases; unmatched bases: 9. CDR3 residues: CATSSRTGNGEQYF. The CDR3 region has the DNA TGTGCCACCAGCTCCCGGACAGGGAACGGCGAGCAGTACTTC.

The CDR3 sequence: CASSYSGERQETQYF. DNA of the CDR3: TGCGCCAGCAGCTACTCGGGGGAACGGCAAGAGACCCAGTACTTC. The rearrangement joins TRBV5-1 to TRBJ2-5; TRBD2 is a possible D gene (6 bases). The CDR3 extends over 15 amino acids. Germline CDR1 is SGHRS and CDR2 is YFSETQ. Trimming left V 3 bases short and J 2 bases short, with 14 bases between.

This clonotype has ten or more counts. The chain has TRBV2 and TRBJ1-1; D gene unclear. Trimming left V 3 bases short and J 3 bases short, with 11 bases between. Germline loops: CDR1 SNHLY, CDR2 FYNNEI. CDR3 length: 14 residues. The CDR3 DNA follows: TGTGCCAGCAGTGAGTTGGGAACGGACACTGAAGCTTTCTTT. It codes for CASSELGTDTEAFF.

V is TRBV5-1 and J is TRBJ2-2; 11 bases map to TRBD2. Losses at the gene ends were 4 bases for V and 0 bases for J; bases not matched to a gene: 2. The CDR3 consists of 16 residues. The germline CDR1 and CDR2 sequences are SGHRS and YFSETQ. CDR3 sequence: CASSPGLAANTGELFF. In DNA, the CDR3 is TGCGCCAGCAGCCCGGGACTAGCGGCGAACACCGGGGAGCTGTTTTTT.

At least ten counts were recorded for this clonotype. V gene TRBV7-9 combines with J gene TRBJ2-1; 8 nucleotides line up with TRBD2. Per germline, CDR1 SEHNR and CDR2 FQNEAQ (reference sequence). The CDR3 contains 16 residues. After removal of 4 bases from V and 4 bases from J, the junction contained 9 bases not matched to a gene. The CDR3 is CASSSRPGGGYNEQFF. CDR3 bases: TGTGCCAGCAGCTCCAGGCCGGGAGGGGGATACAATGAGCAGTTCTTC.

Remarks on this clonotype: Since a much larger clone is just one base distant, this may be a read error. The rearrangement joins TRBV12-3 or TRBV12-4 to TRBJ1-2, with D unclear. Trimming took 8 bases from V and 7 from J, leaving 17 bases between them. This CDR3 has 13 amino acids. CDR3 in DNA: TGTGCCAGCGGTTCGTCCCCTTACGTTGGCTACACCTTC. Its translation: CASGSSPYVGYTF.

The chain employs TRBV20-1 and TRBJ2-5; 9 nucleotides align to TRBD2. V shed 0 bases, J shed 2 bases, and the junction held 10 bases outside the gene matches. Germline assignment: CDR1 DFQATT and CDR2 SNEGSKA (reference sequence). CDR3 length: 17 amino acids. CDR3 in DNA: TGCAGTGCTAGAGATGTCGCTAGCGGGACCCATCAAGAGACCCAGTACTTC. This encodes CSARDVASGTHQETQYF.

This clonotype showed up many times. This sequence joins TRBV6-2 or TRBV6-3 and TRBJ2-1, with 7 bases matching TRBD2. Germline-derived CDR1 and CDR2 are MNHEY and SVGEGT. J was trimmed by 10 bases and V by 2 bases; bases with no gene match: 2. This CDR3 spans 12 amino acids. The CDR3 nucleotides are TGTGCCAGCAGTTACCCACTAGCGGAGCAGTTCTTC. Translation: CASSYPLAEQFF.

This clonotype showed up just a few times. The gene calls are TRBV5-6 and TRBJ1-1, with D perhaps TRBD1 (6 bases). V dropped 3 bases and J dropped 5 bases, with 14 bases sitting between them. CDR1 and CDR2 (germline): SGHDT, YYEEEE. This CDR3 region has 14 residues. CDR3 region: CASSWRGRGTEAFF. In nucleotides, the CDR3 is TGTGCCAGCAGCTGGAGGGGCAGGGGAACTGAAGCTTTCTTT.

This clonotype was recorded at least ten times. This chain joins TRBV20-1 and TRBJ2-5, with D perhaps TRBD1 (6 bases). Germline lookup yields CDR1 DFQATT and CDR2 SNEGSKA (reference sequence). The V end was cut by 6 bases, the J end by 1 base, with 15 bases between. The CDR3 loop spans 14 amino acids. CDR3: CSAQGPSRQETQYF. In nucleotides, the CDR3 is TGCAGTGCCCAGGGGCCGAGCCGCCAAGAGACCCAGTACTTC.

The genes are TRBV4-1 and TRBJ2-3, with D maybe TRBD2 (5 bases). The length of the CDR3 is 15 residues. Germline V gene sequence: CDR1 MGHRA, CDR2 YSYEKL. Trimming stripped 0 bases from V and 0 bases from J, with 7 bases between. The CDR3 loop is CASSQEAGSTDTQYF. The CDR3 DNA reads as TGCGCCAGCAGCCAAGAGGCGGGTAGCACAGATACGCAGTATTTT.